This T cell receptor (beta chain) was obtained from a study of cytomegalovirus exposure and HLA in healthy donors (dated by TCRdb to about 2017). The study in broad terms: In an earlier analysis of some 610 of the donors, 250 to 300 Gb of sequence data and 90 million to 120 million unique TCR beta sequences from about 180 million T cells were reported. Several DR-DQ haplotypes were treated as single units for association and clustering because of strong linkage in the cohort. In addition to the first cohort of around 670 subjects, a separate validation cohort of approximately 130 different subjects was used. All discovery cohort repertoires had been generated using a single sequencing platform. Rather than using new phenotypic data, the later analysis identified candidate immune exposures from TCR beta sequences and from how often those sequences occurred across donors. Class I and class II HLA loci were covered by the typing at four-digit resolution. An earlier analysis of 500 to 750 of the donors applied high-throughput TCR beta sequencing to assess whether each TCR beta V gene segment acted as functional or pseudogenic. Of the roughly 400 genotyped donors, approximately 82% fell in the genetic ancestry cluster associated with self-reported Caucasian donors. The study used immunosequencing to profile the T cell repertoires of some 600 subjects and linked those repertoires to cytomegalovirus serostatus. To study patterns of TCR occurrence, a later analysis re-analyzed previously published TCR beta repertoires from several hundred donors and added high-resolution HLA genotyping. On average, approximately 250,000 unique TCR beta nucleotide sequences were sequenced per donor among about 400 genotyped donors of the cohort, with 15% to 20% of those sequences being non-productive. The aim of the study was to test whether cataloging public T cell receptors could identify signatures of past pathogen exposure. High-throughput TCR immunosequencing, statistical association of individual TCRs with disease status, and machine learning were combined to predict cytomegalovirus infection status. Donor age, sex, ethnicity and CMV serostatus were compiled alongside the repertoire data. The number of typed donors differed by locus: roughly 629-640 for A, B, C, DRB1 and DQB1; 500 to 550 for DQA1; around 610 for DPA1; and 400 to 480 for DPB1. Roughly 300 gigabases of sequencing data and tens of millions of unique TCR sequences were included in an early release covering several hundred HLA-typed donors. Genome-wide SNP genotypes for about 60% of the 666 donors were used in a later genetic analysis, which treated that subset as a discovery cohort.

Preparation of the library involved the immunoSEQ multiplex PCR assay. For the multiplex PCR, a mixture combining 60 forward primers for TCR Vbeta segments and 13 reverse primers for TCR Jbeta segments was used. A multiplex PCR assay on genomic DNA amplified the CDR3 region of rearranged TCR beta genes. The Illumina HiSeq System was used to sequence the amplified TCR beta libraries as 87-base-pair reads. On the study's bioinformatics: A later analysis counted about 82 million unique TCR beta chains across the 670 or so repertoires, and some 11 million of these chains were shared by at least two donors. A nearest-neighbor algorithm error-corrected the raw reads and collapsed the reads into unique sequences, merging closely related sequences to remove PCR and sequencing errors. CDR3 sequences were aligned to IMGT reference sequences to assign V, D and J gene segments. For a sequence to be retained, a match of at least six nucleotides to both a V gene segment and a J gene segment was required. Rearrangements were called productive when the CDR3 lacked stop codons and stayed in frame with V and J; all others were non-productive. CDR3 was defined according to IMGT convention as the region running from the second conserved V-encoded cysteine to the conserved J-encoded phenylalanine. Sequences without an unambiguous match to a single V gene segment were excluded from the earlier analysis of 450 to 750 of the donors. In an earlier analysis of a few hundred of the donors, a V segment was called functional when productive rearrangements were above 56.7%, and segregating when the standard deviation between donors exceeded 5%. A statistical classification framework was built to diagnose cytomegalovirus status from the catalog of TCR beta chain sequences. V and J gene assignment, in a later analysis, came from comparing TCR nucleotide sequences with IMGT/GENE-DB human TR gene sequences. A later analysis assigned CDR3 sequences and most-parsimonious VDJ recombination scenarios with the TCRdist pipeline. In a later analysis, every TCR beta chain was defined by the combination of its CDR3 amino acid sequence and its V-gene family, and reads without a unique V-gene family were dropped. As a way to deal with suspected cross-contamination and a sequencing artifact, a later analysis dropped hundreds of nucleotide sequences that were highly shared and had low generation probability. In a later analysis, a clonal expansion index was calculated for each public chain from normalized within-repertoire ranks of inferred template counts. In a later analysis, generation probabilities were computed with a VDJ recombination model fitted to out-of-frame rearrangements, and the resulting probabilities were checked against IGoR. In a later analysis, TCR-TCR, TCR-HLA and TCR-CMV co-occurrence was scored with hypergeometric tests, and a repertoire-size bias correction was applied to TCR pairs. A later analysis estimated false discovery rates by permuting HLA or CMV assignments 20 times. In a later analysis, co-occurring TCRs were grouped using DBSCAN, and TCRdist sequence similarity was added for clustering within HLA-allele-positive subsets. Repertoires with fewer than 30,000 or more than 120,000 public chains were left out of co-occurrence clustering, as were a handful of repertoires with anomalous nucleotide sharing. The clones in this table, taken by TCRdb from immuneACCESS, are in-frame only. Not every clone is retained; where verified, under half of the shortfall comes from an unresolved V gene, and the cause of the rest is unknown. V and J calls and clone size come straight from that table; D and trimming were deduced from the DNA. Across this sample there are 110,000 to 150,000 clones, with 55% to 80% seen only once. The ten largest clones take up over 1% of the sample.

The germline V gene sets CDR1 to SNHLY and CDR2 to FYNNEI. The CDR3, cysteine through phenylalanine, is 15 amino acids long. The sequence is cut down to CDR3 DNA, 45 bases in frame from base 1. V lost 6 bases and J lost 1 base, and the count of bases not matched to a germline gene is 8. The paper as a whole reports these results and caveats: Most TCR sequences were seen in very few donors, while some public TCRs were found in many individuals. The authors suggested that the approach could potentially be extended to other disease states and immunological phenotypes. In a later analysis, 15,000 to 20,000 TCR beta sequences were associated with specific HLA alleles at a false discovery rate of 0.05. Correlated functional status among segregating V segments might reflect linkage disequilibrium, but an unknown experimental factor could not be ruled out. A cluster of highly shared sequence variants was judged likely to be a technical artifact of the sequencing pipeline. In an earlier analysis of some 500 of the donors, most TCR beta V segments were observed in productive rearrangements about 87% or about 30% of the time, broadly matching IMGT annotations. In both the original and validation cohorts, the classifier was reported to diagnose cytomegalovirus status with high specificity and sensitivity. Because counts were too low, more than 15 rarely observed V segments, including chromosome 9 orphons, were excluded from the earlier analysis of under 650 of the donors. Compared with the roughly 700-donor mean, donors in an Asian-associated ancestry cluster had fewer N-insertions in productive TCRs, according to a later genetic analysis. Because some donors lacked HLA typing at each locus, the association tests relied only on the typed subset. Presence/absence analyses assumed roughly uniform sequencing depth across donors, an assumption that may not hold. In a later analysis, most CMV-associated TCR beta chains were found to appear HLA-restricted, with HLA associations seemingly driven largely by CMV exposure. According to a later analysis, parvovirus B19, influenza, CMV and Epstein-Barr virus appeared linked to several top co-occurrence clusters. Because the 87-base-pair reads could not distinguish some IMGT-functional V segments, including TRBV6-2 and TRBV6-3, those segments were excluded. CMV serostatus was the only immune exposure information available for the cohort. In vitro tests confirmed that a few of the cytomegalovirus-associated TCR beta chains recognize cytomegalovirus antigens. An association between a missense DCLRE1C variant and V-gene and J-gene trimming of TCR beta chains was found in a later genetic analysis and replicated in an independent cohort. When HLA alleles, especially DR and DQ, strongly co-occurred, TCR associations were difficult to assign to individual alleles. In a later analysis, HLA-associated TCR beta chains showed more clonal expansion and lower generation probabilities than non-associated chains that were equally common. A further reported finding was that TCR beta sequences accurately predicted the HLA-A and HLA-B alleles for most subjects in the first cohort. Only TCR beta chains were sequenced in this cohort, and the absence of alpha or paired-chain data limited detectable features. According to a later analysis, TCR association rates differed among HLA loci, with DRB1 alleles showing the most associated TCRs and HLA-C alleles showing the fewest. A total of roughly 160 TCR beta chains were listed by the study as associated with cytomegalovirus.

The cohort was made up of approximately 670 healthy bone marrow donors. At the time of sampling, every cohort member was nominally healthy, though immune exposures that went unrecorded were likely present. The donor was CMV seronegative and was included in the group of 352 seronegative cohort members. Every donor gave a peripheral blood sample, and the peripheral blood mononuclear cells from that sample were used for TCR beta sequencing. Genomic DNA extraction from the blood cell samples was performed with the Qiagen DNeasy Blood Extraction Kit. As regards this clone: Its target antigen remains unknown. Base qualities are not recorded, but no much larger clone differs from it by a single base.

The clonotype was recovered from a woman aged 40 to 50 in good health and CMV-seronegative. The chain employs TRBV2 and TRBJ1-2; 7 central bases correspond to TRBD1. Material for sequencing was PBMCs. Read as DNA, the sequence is TGTGCCAGCAGCATCGGACAGGTTATTAACTATGGCTACACCTTC. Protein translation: CASSIGQVINYGYTF. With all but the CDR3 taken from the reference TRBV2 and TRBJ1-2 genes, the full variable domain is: EPEVTQTPSHQVTQMGQEVILRCVPISNHLYFYWYRQILGQKVEFLVSFYNNEISEKSEIFDDQFSVERPDGSNFTLKIRSTKLEDSAMYFCASSIGQVINYGYTFGSGTRLTVV.